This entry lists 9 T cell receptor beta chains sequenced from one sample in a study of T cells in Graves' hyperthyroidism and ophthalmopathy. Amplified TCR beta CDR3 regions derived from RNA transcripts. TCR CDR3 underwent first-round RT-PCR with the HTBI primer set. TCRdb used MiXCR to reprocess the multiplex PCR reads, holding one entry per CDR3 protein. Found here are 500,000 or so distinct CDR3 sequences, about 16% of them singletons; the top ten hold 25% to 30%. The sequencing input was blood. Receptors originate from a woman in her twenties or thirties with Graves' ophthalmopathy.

CDR3 DNA: TGTGCCAGCAGCCGGCAGCCAGGGGGGTTTAGGGAGACCCAGTACTTC. Protein product: CASSRQPGGFRETQYF. This chain connects TRBV6-1 to TRBJ2-5; maybe TRBD1 (7 bases). V shed 6 bases and J shed 5 bases, with 22 bases lying between them. This CDR3 has 16 residues. Germline loops: CDR1 MNHNS, CDR2 SASEGT.

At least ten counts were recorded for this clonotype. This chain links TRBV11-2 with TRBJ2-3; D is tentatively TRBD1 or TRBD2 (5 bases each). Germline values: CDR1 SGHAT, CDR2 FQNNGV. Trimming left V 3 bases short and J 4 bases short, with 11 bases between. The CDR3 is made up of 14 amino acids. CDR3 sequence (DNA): TGTGCCAGCAGCTTCTCCGGGGCCTCAGATACGCAGTATTTT. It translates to CASSFSGASDTQYF.

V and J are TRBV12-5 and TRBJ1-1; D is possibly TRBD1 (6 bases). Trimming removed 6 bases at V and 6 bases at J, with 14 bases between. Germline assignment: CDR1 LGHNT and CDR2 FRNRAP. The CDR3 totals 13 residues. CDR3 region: CASGGALGAEAFF. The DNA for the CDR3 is TGTGCTAGTGGGGGGGCCCTAGGAGCTGAAGCTTTCTTT.

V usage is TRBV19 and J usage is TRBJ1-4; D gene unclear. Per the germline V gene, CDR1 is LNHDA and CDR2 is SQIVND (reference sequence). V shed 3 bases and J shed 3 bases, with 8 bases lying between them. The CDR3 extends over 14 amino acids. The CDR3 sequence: CASSMRHPNEKLFF. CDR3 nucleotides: TGTGCCAGTAGTATGAGACACCCTAATGAAAAACTGTTTTTT.

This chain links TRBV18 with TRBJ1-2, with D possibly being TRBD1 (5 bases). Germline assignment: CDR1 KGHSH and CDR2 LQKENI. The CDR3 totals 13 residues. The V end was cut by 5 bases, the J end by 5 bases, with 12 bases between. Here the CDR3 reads CASSGAREYGYTF. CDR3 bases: TGTGCCAGCTCAGGCGCCAGGGAGTATGGCTACACCTTC.

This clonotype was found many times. The CDR3 protein is CAWSGFLRGNQPQHF. CDR3 in DNA: TGTGCCTGGAGTGGGTTCCTCCGGGGCAATCAGCCCCAGCATTTT. The rearrangement uses TRBV30 and TRBJ1-5, with D hard to call. The V end was cut by 1 base, the J end by 2 bases, with 12 bases between. Germline lookup yields CDR1 GTSNPN and CDR2 SVGIG (reference sequence). The CDR3 has 15 residues.

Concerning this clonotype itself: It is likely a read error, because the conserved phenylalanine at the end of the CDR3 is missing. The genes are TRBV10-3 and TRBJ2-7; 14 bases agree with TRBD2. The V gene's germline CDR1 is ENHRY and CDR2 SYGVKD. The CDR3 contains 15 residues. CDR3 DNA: TGCGCCATCACTCCGGGACTAGCGGGAGAAGGGGAGCAGTACCTC. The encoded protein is CAITPGLAGEGEQYL.

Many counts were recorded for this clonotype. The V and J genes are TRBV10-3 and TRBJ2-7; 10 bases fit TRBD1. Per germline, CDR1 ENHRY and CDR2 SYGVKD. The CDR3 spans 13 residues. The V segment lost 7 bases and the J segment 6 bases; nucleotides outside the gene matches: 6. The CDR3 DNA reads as TGTGCCATCACTGACGGACAGGGGGGCGAGCAGTACTTC. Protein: CAITDGQGGEQYF.

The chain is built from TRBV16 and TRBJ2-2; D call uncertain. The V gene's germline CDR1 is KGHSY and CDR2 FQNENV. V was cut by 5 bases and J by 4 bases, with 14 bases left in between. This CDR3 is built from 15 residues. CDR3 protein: CASSEALLSTGELFF. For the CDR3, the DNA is TGTGCCAGCAGCGAGGCTCTTTTGTCCACCGGGGAGCTGTTTTTT.